The next 4 T cell receptor beta chains were all read from a single sample in a study of Ad26.COV2.S vaccination and SARS-CoV-2 variants. The data were produced by immunoSEQ multiplex PCR, yet TCRdb's version contains in-frame clones alone and is incomplete. In the table there are approximately 410,000 clones, over 80% of which are singletons. Indicated treatment: over 15 received Ad26.COV2.S at low or high dose, single or two shots; about 5 received placebo; per-sample allocation not given. Specimen acquisition occurred on day 63 following the initial vaccine or placebo injection. The sample here was peripheral blood, taken in a trial of Ad26.COV2.S vaccine versus placebo. These receptors were collected from a person between 18 and 65 years old who received the Ad26.COV2.S COVID-19 vaccine or a placebo.

The chain recombines TRBV6-5 with TRBJ1-2; no definite D call. This CDR3 comprises 13 residues. Germline V gives CDR1 MNHEY, CDR2 SVGAGI. Trimming removed 6 bases at V and 4 bases at J, with 12 bases between. CDR3 protein: CASSFGHPYGYTF. The DNA of the CDR3 is TGTGCCAGCAGCTTCGGCCACCCCTATGGCTACACCTTC.

This chain uses TRBV9 with TRBJ2-3; 10 positions match TRBD2. CDR3 length: 16 amino acids. V lost 3 bases, J lost 5 bases, and 9 bases stayed unmatched. Per the germline V gene, CDR1 is SGDLS and CDR2 is YYNGEE. The CDR3 loop reads CASSDPSGGAQDTQYF. The CDR3 DNA reads TGTGCCAGCAGCGACCCAAGCGGGGGGGCCCAAGATACGCAGTATTTT.

This sequence joins TRBV25-1 and TRBJ2-3; D unclear. Germline V gene sequence: CDR1 MGHDK, CDR2 SYGVNS. The germline V and J ends were trimmed by 3 bases and 2 bases, with 12 bases remaining between them. The CDR3 is made up of 15 amino acids. The chain's CDR3 is CASSDDRDPTDTQYF. The CDR3 nucleotides are TGTGCCAGCAGTGATGATAGGGATCCCACAGATACGCAGTATTTT.

The V call is TRBV7-6, the J call TRBJ1-2; TRBD1 might be the D (5 bases). Germline values: CDR1 SGHVS, CDR2 FNYEAQ. This CDR3 region has 13 residues. Trimming took off 0 bases at V and 14 bases at J, with 16 bases between the two ends. CDR3 residues: CASSLALRAGLTF. Here the CDR3 DNA reads TGTGCCAGCAGCTTAGCCCTACGGGCAGGGTTAACCTTC.